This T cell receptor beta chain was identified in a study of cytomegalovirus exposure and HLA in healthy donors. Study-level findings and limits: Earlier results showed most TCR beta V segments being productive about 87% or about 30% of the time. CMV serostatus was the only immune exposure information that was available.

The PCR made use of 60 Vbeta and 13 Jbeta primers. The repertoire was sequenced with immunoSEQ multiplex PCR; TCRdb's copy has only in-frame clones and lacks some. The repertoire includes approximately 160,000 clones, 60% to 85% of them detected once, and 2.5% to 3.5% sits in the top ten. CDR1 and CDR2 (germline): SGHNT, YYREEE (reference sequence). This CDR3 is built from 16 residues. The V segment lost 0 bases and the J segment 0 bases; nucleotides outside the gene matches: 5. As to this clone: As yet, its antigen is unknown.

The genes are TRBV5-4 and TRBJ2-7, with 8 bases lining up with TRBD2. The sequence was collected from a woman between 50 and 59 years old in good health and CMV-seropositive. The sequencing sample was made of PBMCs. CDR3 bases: TGTGCCAGCAGCTTGGGGCCCAGCGGGGGCTCCTACGAGCAGTACTTC. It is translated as CASSLGPSGGSYEQYF.